The sequence of this TCR beta chain was determined in a study of blood T cell repertoires in COVID-19. For the study at large: PBMCs, B-cell-depleted T cells, or T cells provided the cDNA or gDNA that made up the material.

The ends lost 7 bases at V and 1 base at J; junction bases unmatched: 2. The CDR3 spans 13 residues. Assay used: immunoSEQ multiplex PCR; TCRdb lists only in-frame clones, some missing. The sample lists 90,000 to 120,000 clones, 60% to 85% occurring once. Sequenced: peripheral blood. The TCR was taken from a man between 65 and 85 years old with acute or convalescent COVID-19. This rearrangement joins TRBV12-3 or TRBV12-4 to TRBJ1-1; 8 bases fit TRBD1. The CDR3 coding sequence is TGTGCCAGCACCGGGACAGGGAACACTGAAGCTTTCTTT. Translation: CASTGTGNTEAFF.